A single sample is the source of the 3 T cell receptor beta chains below, sequenced in a study of shared clonotypes between healthy human individuals. Only in-frame clones appear in the TCRdb table, and some are missing; sequencing was by immunoSEQ multiplex PCR. The table includes some 510,000 clones, 79% detected once. The specimen was PBMCs. The origin of the receptors is a middle-aged woman in good health. Some clones in this sample may be carry-over from other donors' samples.

The rearrangement links TRBV27 to TRBJ2-2; 9 bases are shared with TRBD2. Germline CDR1 reads MNHEY; CDR2 reads SMNVEV (reference sequence). Trimming took 4 bases from V and 5 from J; bases not matched to a gene: 5. The length of the CDR3 is 15 residues. This CDR3 reads CASSSITSGTGELFF. For the CDR3, the DNA is TGTGCCAGCAGTTCCATCACTAGCGGGACCGGGGAGCTGTTTTTT.

The gene calls are TRBV19 and TRBJ1-2; D perhaps matches TRBD1 (5 bases). This CDR3 has 12 amino acids. Trimming removed 5 bases at V and 8 bases at J, with 12 bases between. Germline V gene lookup returns CDR1 LNHDA and CDR2 SQIVND (reference sequence). The CDR3, as DNA: TGTGCCAGTAGTTTTGCAACAGGCGGCTACACCTTC. Translation gives CASSFATGGYTF.

Written as DNA, the CDR3 is TGTGCCAGCAGCCGGGACAGGGGGAAGGATACGCAGTATTTT. This codes for CASSRDRGKDTQYF. The gene calls are TRBV11-2 and TRBJ2-3; 11 nucleotides match TRBD1. This CDR3 contains 14 residues. Germline CDR1 SGHAT, CDR2 FQNNGV. V was clipped by 5 bases and J by 6 bases; unmatched bases: 4.